The next 5 T cell receptor beta chains were all read from a single sample in a study of CD8+ T cells in alopecia areata. cDNA serving as the sequencing template came from extracted, reverse transcribed RNA. Profiled with immunoSEQ multiplex PCR; TCRdb holds only in-frame clones, not every one. The table has under 250,000 clones, approximately 60% seen once; the top ten hold nearly 5%. Sequencing was done on a sample of CD8+ T cells sorted from blood. These receptors originate from a human donor in good health.

This chain joins TRBV5-1 and TRBJ1-1; 8 bases map to TRBD1. The ends lost 0 bases at V and 3 bases at J; junction bases unmatched: 7. CDR1 SGHRS and CDR2 YFSETQ come from the germline V gene. This CDR3 is 16 amino acids long. In nucleotides, the CDR3 is TGCGCCAGCAGCTTGGTTGGACAGGGAAGGGACACTGAAGCTTTCTTT. This encodes CASSLVGQGRDTEAFF.

DNA of the CDR3: TGTGCCAGCAGCTTAATCCTAGCGGGGTACAATGAGCAGTTCTTC. Protein product: CASSLILAGYNEQFF. The chain employs TRBV11-2 and TRBJ2-1, with 9 bases fitting TRBD2. The CDR3 is 15 amino acids. V dropped 2 bases and J dropped 4; count of bases not matched to a gene: 3. The germline gives CDR1 SGHAT, CDR2 FQNNGV.

The chain links TRBV5-5 to TRBJ2-7; D unresolved. This CDR3 has 13 residues. Germline lookup yields CDR1 SGHKS and CDR2 YYEKEE (reference sequence). Trimming pared 0 bases from V and 5 bases from J, leaving 9 bases between. CDR3 DNA sequence: TGTGCCAGCAGCTTGGCCAAAAGGGACGAGCAGTACTTC. It yields the protein CASSLAKRDEQYF.

This rearrangement joins TRBV27 to TRBJ1-5; no clear D. Germline V gene sequence: CDR1 MNHEY, CDR2 SMNVEV (reference sequence). V gave up 5 bases and J gave up 0 bases, with 8 bases separating them. CDR3 size: 14 residues. The CDR3 DNA follows: TGTGCCAGCAGTCGGCGCTATAGCAATCAGCCCCAGCATTTT. Translated, it gives CASSRRYSNQPQHF.

This chain connects TRBV29-1 to TRBJ2-2; no clear D. This CDR3 has 12 residues. Germline CDR1 and CDR2: SQVTM and ANQGSEA. The ends were cut back, 4 bases at V and 8 bases at J, with 11 bases in the middle. As DNA, the CDR3 is TGCAGCGTTGTTGTGGGCCCGGGGGAGCTGTTTTTT. Translated: CSVVVGPGELFF.